The next 32 T cell receptor beta chains were all read from a single sample in a study of T-cell memory formation after mild COVID-19. TCRdb re-derived calls from the 5' RACE reads in MiXCR, one entry per CDR3 protein. The repertoire holds 270,000 or so distinct CDR3 sequences, with over 15% as singletons. Specimen: PBMCs or a T cell subset sorted from them (not recorded which). All receptors come from a man aged 18 to 30 who had mild COVID-19 (a few samples of this study predate the infection). Cell type and time point are not known.

The sample holds a few counts of this clonotype. This chain links TRBV5-1 with TRBJ1-1; D uncertain. The V end lost 5 bases, the J end lost 5 bases, and 13 bases lay between the germline ends. Per germline, CDR1 SGHRS and CDR2 YFSETQ. The CDR3 has 13 residues. The CDR3 sequence is CASRPLGSTEAFF. CDR3 DNA sequence: TGCGCCAGCAGACCACTCGGAAGTACTGAAGCTTTCTTT. Filled out from reference TRBV5-1 and TRBJ1-1, the complete variable domain reads KAGVTQTPRYLIKTRGQQVTLSCSPISGHRSVSWYQQTPGQGLQFLFEYFSETQRNKGNFPGRFSGRQFSNSRSEMNVSTLELGDSALYLCASRPLGSTEAFFGQGTRLTVV.

This clonotype has just one count. The V call is TRBV5-1, the J call TRBJ2-3; TRBD2 matches at 8 bases. CDR1 SGHRS and CDR2 YFSETQ come from the germline V gene. This CDR3 is built from 16 residues. V shed 4 bases, J shed 0 bases, and the junction held 7 bases outside the gene matches. The CDR3 DNA sequence: TGCGCCAGCAGCCAAAGCGGGGGAGGAAGCACAGATACGCAGTATTTT. It yields the protein CASSQSGGGSTDTQYF.

The rearrangement joins TRBV20-1 to TRBJ1-4; TRBD1 aligns across 7 bases. The length of the CDR3 is 17 residues. Germline assignment: CDR1 DFQATT and CDR2 SNEGSKA (reference sequence). Trimming took 6 bases from V and 1 from J; bases not matched to a gene: 14. This CDR3 reads CSARRGGARGTNEKLFF. Written as DNA, the CDR3 is TGCAGTGCCCGAAGAGGGGGCGCTCGGGGAACTAATGAAAAACTGTTTTTT.

This chain uses TRBV7-2 with TRBJ2-3; TRBD1 might be the D (6 bases). V was shortened by 5 bases and J by 1 base, with 16 bases between the two germline ends. This CDR3 comprises 16 residues. Germline-derived CDR1 and CDR2 are SGHTA and FQGNSA. The CDR3 DNA reads TGTGCCAGCAGCCCCAACAGGGCCGCGGGCACAGATACGCAGTATTTT. Its protein product is CASSPNRAAGTDTQYF.

This chain uses TRBV5-1 with TRBJ2-7, with D possibly TRBD1 on 5 matching bases. V dropped 5 bases and J dropped 3 bases, with 9 bases sitting between them. The CDR3 sequence is 12 residues long. Germline values: CDR1 SGHRS, CDR2 YFSETQ. Here the CDR3 reads CASRRTNYEQYV. CDR3 bases: TGCGCCAGCAGGCGGACAAACTACGAGCAGTACGTC.

This chain links TRBV7-9 with TRBJ1-1, with D hard to call. In germline, CDR1 is SEHNR, CDR2 FQNEAQ (reference sequence). The CDR3 runs 11 residues. V gave up 1 base and J gave up 8 bases, with 5 bases separating them. The CDR3 loop is CASSLGIEAFF. The DNA for the CDR3 is TGTGCCAGCAGCTTAGGGATCGAAGCTTTCTTT.

On this clonotype: Germline and junction disagree at one end, which may indicate a read error. The chain recombines TRBV6-2 or TRBV6-3 with TRBJ1-5; 7 bases line up with TRBD1. The CDR3 runs to 14 residues. CDR1 and CDR2 (germline): MNHEY, SVGEGT. Here the CDR3 DNA reads TGTGCCAGCAGGTCGGGACAGTTCAATCAGCCCCAGAATTTT. It codes for CASRSGQFNQPQNF.

V gene TRBV5-5 combines with J gene TRBJ2-7, with TRBD2 matching over 8 bases. The trim removed 4 bases at V and 6 bases at J, leaving 12 bases unmatched. CDR3 size: 15 residues. Germline CDR1 is SGHKS and CDR2 is YYEKEE (reference sequence). The CDR3 nucleotides read TGTGCCAGCAGCCCCGAGGTAGCGGGGTTTGCCGAGCAGTACTTC. It translates to CASSPEVAGFAEQYF.

The chain is built from TRBV6-2 or TRBV6-3 and TRBJ2-5; D gene unclear. Between the trimmed V and J ends, which lost 2 bases and 1 base, there was a span of 5 bases. Germline CDR1 is MNHEY and CDR2 is SVGEGT. This CDR3 region has 13 residues. The CDR3 sequence is CASSYDLQETQYF. The CDR3 coding sequence is TGTGCCAGCAGTTACGATCTCCAAGAGACCCAGTACTTC.

Regarding this clonotype: The DNA is left out, because the CDR3 cannot be placed on it with certainty; the CDR3 is given as TCRdb lists it. The CDR3 region is CASSFGTGSFF. This sequence joins TRBV7-9 and TRBJ1-1; TRBD1, the table's D call, lacks a check against the DNA. CDR1 is SEHNR and CDR2 is FQNEAQ in the germline V gene (reference sequence). The CDR3 contains 11 residues when both ends are counted.

The chain links TRBV3-1 to TRBJ2-1; D ambiguous. The germline V gene has CDR1 LGHDT and CDR2 YNNKEL (reference sequence). This CDR3 has 12 residues. V shed 3 bases and J shed 10 bases, with 10 bases lying between them. CDR3 sequence (DNA): TGTGCCAGCAGCCAGGCCCCGCCCGAGCAGTTCTTC. Its protein product is CASSQAPPEQFF.

The CDR3 sequence is CASRDSGGTEAFF. CDR3 sequence (DNA): TGTGCCAGCAGAGACAGTGGGGGCACTGAAGCTTTCTTT. This rearrangement joins TRBV6-5 to TRBJ1-1; possibly TRBD1 for D (5 bases). Between the trimmed V and J ends, which lost 6 bases and 4 bases, there was a span of 12 bases. CDR3 length: 13 residues. The V gene's germline CDR1 is MNHEY and CDR2 SVGAGI.

This chain connects TRBV6-5 to TRBJ2-5; possibly TRBD2 for D (7 bases). This CDR3 comprises 13 residues. CDR1 is MNHEY, CDR2 SVGAGI, per germline. The V end lost 10 bases, the J end lost 1 base, and 13 bases lay between the germline ends. CDR3 nucleotides: TGTGCCACCCGGGGGGCCCCCCAAGAGACCCAGTACTTC. Its translation: CATRGAPQETQYF.

The rearrangement uses TRBV4-3 and TRBJ2-5; D might be TRBD1 (6 bases). The CDR3 has 15 residues. CDR1 is LGHNA and CDR2 is YSLEER in the germline V gene. The V gene lost 1 base and the J gene lost 0 bases, with 9 bases spanning the gap. The CDR3 protein is CASSQGQVYQETQYF. For the CDR3, the DNA is TGCGCCAGCAGCCAAGGACAGGTGTACCAAGAGACCCAGTACTTC.

This clonotype appeared a few times. The chain carries TRBV18 and TRBJ2-5, with D maybe TRBD2 (5 bases). Germline V gene data show CDR1 as KGHSH and CDR2 as LQKENI. With 2 bases removed from V and 1 base from J, the gap between germline ends came to 17 bases. The CDR3 spans 17 residues. The CDR3 spells CASSPAGGDHTQETQYF. The CDR3 region has the DNA TGTGCCAGCTCACCAGCGGGCGGAGACCACACCCAAGAGACCCAGTACTTC.

This clonotype occurred many times. The chain employs TRBV11-3 and TRBJ2-1, with TRBD1 identical over 8 bases. V gave up 0 bases and J gave up 0 bases; unmatched junction bases: 7. This CDR3 spans 18 amino acids. From germline, CDR1 is SGHNT and CDR2 YENEEA. Written as DNA, the CDR3 is TGTGCCAGCAGCTTAGAACAGGGGGGCTCGAGCTCCTACAATGAGCAGTTCTTC. As protein: CASSLEQGGSSSYNEQFF.

This chain uses TRBV28 with TRBJ2-3; perhaps TRBD1 as D (6 bases). Between the trimmed V and J ends, which lost 6 bases and 5 bases, there was a span of 12 bases. The germline gives CDR1 MDHEN, CDR2 SYDVKM. The CDR3 spans 13 residues. The CDR3 reads CASRGADRDTQYF. The DNA for the CDR3 is TGTGCCAGCAGGGGGGCGGACCGAGATACGCAGTATTTT.

This clonotype was seen repeatedly, ten times or more. V usage is TRBV7-6 and J usage is TRBJ2-7; no clear D gene. Deletions cut 0 bases from V and 2 bases from J, with 11 bases between. The CDR3 has 15 amino acids. In germline, CDR1 is SGHVS, CDR2 FNYEAQ. For the CDR3, the DNA is TGTGCCAGCAGCTTAGCGGTGGGGTGGACCTACGAGCAGTACGTC. Translated, it gives CASSLAVGWTYEQYV.

The table lists this clonotype with many counts. The V and J genes are TRBV2 and TRBJ2-5, with no clear D. CDR1 is SNHLY and CDR2 is FYNNEI in the germline V gene. The CDR3 has 14 amino acids. CDR3 DNA sequence: TGTGCAGTGGCGTTCACCGGCACTGGGGAGACCCAGTACTTC. The encoded protein is CAVAFTGTGETQYF.

The chain carries TRBV20-1 and TRBJ2-3, with no clear D. The CDR3 has 13 residues. V lost 1 base and J 1 base, leaving 6 bases between the germline ends. The germline V gene has CDR1 DFQATT and CDR2 SNEGSKA (reference sequence). In nucleotides, the CDR3 is TGCAGTGCTAGAGGCGAACGCACAGATACGCAGTATTTT. Amino acid sequence: CSARGERTDTQYF.

Only a few counts were recorded for this clonotype. The chain joins TRBV27 to TRBJ1-2, with 9 nucleotides matching TRBD1. Germline V gene sequence: CDR1 MNHEY, CDR2 SMNVEV (reference sequence). CDR3 length equals 13 residues. J lost 6 bases, V lost 5 bases, and 4 bases had no gene match. The CDR3 bases are TGTGCCAGCAGTGACAGGGGGGTGGATGGCTACACCTTC. It encodes CASSDRGVDGYTF.

V is TRBV7-6 and J is TRBJ2-1, with 7 bases aligning to TRBD2. Germline V CDR1 and CDR2: SGHVS, FNYEAQ. J was trimmed by 10 bases and V by 1 base; bases with no gene match: 16. The CDR3 sequence is 17 residues long. Here the CDR3 reads CASSLGPGAGVIGEQFF. The CDR3 coding sequence is TGTGCCAGCAGCTTAGGCCCGGGCGCGGGGGTGATAGGAGAGCAGTTCTTC.

V gene TRBV29-1 combines with J gene TRBJ1-2; no clear D. Germline values: CDR1 SQVTM, CDR2 ANQGSEA. The CDR3 length is 11 residues. Trimming took off 7 bases at V and 5 bases at J, with 11 bases between the two ends. Here the CDR3 reads CSALDGYGYTF. In DNA, the CDR3 is TGCAGCGCCCTGGACGGTTATGGCTACACCTTC.

The V gene is TRBV7-6, the J gene TRBJ2-1; D gene uncertain. The V and J ends lost 1 base and 7 bases respectively, with 14 bases between them. The CDR3 is 15 amino acids. From germline, CDR1 is SGHVS and CDR2 FNYEAQ. CDR3 nucleotide sequence: TGTGCCAGCAGCTTAGATTCTGGTCCTGGGAATGAGCAGTTCTTC. Translation: CASSLDSGPGNEQFF.

In this sample, this clonotype turned up a few times. The rearrangement uses TRBV29-1 and TRBJ2-3; D gene unclear. Trimming removed 0 bases at V and 0 bases at J, with 13 bases between. There are 16 residues in the CDR3. Looked up from germline, CDR1 is SQVTM and CDR2 is ANQGSEA. The CDR3 coding sequence is TGCAGCGTTGAAGACCGATTTCAGGATAGCACAGATACGCAGTATTTT. This gives the protein CSVEDRFQDSTDTQYF.

This clonotype was counted at least ten times. This rearrangement joins TRBV9 to TRBJ2-7, with TRBD2 as a possible D gene (5 bases). The ends were cut back, 4 bases at V and 6 bases at J, with 17 bases in the middle. The CDR3 has 14 amino acids. Germline assignment: CDR1 SGDLS and CDR2 YYNGEE. The CDR3 loop reads CASSSAPLASEQYF. DNA of the CDR3: TGTGCCAGCAGCTCAGCACCCCTAGCTAGCGAGCAGTACTTC.

V gene TRBV28 combines with J gene TRBJ1-1, with D tentatively TRBD1 (5 bases). Trimming shortened V by 1 base and J by 7 bases, and 13 bases separated the two germline ends. Germline loops: CDR1 MDHEN, CDR2 SYDVKM. The CDR3 is 14 amino acids. CDR3 residues: CASSLSQGRVEAFF. As DNA, the CDR3 is TGTGCCAGCAGTTTATCGCAGGGTAGGGTTGAAGCTTTCTTT.

The genes are TRBV7-6 and TRBJ2-1; 7 nucleotides agree with TRBD1. From germline, CDR1 is SGHVS and CDR2 FNYEAQ. The CDR3 is 14 amino acids. V trimming: 1 base; J trimming: 7 bases; junction bases outside the gene matches: 4. The CDR3 DNA follows: TGTGCCAGCAGCTTAGTCGGGACAGCGAATGAGCAGTTCTTC. This codes for CASSLVGTANEQFF.

This clonotype was seen repeatedly, ten times or more. The chain uses TRBV12-3 or TRBV12-4 and TRBJ1-5; TRBD1 matches at 8 bases. This CDR3 contains 20 residues. Trimming removed 6 bases from V and 0 bases from J; junction bases left unmatched: 19. In DNA form, the CDR3 reads TGTGCCAGCAGGGGACCTCCCATGCGACAGGGGTATAGTAGCAATCAGCCCCAGCATTTT. Translating it yields CASRGPPMRQGYSSNQPQHF.

This clonotype was found a few times. The V call is TRBV29-1, the J call TRBJ2-3, with D possibly being TRBD1 or TRBD2 (5 bases each). The CDR3 extends over 11 amino acids. Germline values: CDR1 SQVTM, CDR2 ANQGSEA. Trimming cost V 4 bases and J 4 bases, with 6 bases left between them. The CDR3 region has the DNA TGCAGCGTTGTGGGGGCAGATACGCAGTATTTT. As protein: CSVVGADTQYF.

The chain carries TRBV6-6 and TRBJ2-7; 9 nucleotides match TRBD1. Trimming removed 6 bases from V and 6 bases from J; junction bases left unmatched: 6. CDR1 MNHNY and CDR2 SVGAGI come from the germline V gene (reference sequence). CDR3 size: 13 residues. For the CDR3, the DNA is TGTGCCAGCAGGAGGACAGGGGTTGGCGAGCAGTACTTC. It specifies CASRRTGVGEQYF.

This sequence joins TRBV6-5 and TRBJ1-3, with a possible D match to TRBD1 (5 bases). Trimming left V 8 bases short and J 9 bases short, with 17 bases between. Germline CDR1 and CDR2: MNHEY and SVGAGI. The CDR3 extends over 13 amino acids. The CDR3 DNA follows: TGTGCCAGCTGGGGCGGTGGTCTCGGCACCATATATTTT. This encodes CASWGGGLGTIYF.